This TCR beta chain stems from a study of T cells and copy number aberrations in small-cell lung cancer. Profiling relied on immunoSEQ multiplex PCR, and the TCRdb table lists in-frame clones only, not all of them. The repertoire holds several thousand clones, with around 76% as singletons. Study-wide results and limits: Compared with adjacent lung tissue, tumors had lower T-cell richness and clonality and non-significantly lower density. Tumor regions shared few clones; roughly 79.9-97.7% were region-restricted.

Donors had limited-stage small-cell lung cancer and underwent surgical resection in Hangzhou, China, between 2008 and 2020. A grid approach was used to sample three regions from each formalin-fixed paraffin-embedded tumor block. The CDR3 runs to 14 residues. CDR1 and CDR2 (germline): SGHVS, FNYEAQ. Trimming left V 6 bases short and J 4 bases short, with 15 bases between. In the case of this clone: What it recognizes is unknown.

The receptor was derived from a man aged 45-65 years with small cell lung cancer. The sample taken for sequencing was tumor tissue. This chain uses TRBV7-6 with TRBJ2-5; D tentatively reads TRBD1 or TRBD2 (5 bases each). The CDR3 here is CASSARGGRETQYF. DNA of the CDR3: TGTGCCAGCAGTGCACGGGGCGGAAGAGAGACCCAGTACTTC.